Listed here is a single TCR beta chain. This entry is derived from a study of blood T cell repertoires in COVID-19. About the research overall: Whether acute or convalescent, the COVID-19 samples came from the United States, Italy and Spain. Nucleic acid was either cDNA or gDNA, and it came from T cells, B-cell-depleted T cells, or PBMCs.

Among Cohort 3 donors, those recovered had two negative PCRs, clearance, or symptom resolution. Germline CDR1 and CDR2: SGHVS and FNYEAQ. Between the trimmed V and J ends, which lost 4 bases and 0 bases, there was a span of 10 bases. The CDR3 length is 14 residues. Profiled with immunoSEQ multiplex PCR; TCRdb holds only in-frame clones, not every one. The sample lists some 500,000 clones; roughly 90% were seen once. V usage is TRBV7-6 and J usage is TRBJ2-7; D is perhaps TRBD1 (5 bases). This receptor was obtained from a woman in her thirties or forties who had recovered from COVID-19. The specimen was PBMCs or T cells enriched from blood (not recorded which). The CDR3 coding sequence is TGTGCCAGCAGCTCGGACACCCACTCCTACGAGCAGTACTTC. It codes for CASSSDTHSYEQYF.